The sample holds many counts of the clone carrying this T cell receptor (beta chain). As yet, its antigen is unknown. The authors produced cDNA by 5'RACE using 10-nucleotide random UMIs. TCRdb redid the calling of the 5' RACE reads with MiXCR, one entry per CDR3 protein. Of under 90,000 distinct CDR3 sequences detected, about a tenth appear once; the ten largest clones hold approximately 9.5%. This entry comes from a study of neurological immune-mediated disorders. General observations from the study: In HTLV-1-associated myelopathy, TCR clonal expansion was greatest, whereas multiple sclerosis had the least, falling below healthy controls.

The germline gives CDR1 SQVTM, CDR2 ANQGSEA. Germline trimming cut 7 bases from V and 1 base from J; bases unmatched to any gene: 4. This CDR3 is built from 13 residues. Time point denoted: longitudinal time-point 1 (baseline). The chain employs TRBV29-1 and TRBJ2-3, with 8 nucleotides matching TRBD1. This receptor was obtained from a man aged 25-40 years in good health. The source material was PBMCs. Written as DNA, the CDR3 is TGCAGCGGGGAACAGGGGGGCACAGATACGCAGTATTTT. Encoded protein: CSGEQGGTDTQYF.